The 30 T cell receptor beta chains listed next were all sequenced from one sample in a study of OX40 agonist ivuxolimab in advanced cancers. The method was immunoSEQ multiplex PCR; TCRdb's version includes in-frame clones alone and lacks a portion of them. The data hold about 34,000 clones, with around 80% observed a single time. Sequenced material: CD4+ or CD8+ T cells sorted from blood, taken in a trial of the OX40 agonist ivuxolimab. These receptors were obtained from an adult with an advanced solid tumor such as melanoma, head and neck, liver or kidney cancer.

The rearrangement uses TRBV7-8 and TRBJ1-4; TRBD1 matches 7 bases. This CDR3 comprises 17 residues. Germline lookup yields CDR1 SGHVS and CDR2 FQNEAQ. Trimming took 0 bases from V and 3 from J; bases not matched to a gene: 7. CDR3 in amino acids: CASSLAFSGQSNEKLFF. The CDR3 DNA sequence: TGTGCCAGCAGCTTAGCGTTCTCGGGACAGTCTAATGAAAAACTGTTTTTT.

This clone was detected only once. The V and J genes are TRBV10-2 and TRBJ2-3; D might be TRBD2 (6 bases). V gave up 7 bases and J gave up 2 bases, with 13 bases separating them. The CDR3 extends over 14 amino acids. Germline values: CDR1 WSHSY, CDR2 SAAADI. CDR3 amino acids: CASNPSGDTDTQYF. The CDR3 DNA follows: TGCGCCAGCAATCCCTCGGGAGACACAGATACGCAGTATTTT.

The rearrangement joins TRBV6-5 to TRBJ1-4; no definite D call. The germline V gene has CDR1 MNHEY and CDR2 SVGAGI. V was cut by 6 bases and J by 0 bases, with 11 bases left in between. This CDR3 has 15 amino acids. CDR3 nucleotide sequence: TGTGCCAGCAGCCCTCAGTGGGCAACTAATGAAAAACTGTTTTTT. This sequence encodes CASSPQWATNEKLFF.

This clone occurred once. This sequence joins TRBV10-1 and TRBJ1-3; D might be TRBD1 (6 bases). V lost 4 bases, J lost 3 bases, and 19 bases lay in between. This CDR3 contains 17 residues. CDR1 and CDR2 from the germline V gene are WNHNN and SYGVQD (reference sequence). CDR3 protein: CASSGTIQGLRGNTIYF. The CDR3 nucleotides are TGCGCCAGCAGTGGAACCATCCAGGGGCTTCGTGGAAACACCATATATTTT.

The V and J genes are TRBV20-1 and TRBJ2-3; the D is unclear. The ends were cut back, 5 bases at V and 4 bases at J, with 7 bases in the middle. This CDR3 has 11 amino acids. CDR1 DFQATT and CDR2 SNEGSKA come from the germline V gene (reference sequence). The CDR3 nucleotides are TGCAGTGCTCTCACCGCAGATACGCAGTATTTT. It is translated as CSALTADTQYF.

The chain employs TRBV20-1 and TRBJ2-3; D ambiguous. Germline values: CDR1 DFQATT, CDR2 SNEGSKA (reference sequence). V was pared by 6 bases and J by 0 bases, with 4 bases between. There are 11 residues in the CDR3. This chain's CDR3 is CSAASTDTQYF. The DNA for the CDR3 is TGCAGTGCGGCTAGCACAGATACGCAGTATTTT.

This clone was seen just once. CDR3 region: CASSEDGTSGSSDTQYF. The CDR3 DNA sequence: TGTGCCAGCAGTGAAGACGGGACTAGCGGGAGTTCAGATACGCAGTATTTT. J is TRBJ2-3 and V is TRBV6-1; 14 bases align to TRBD2. CDR3 size: 17 residues. V was clipped by 1 base and J by 4 bases; unmatched bases: 4. CDR1 and CDR2 from the germline V gene are MNHNS and SASEGT.

The CDR3 DNA reads as TGTGCCAGCAGCCAAGGGGTTCAGGGCGGCTATGGCTACACCTTC. The encoded protein is CASSQGVQGGYGYTF. This sequence joins TRBV11-1 and TRBJ1-2, with a weak D call TRBD1 (5 bases). Germline CDR1 and CDR2: SGHAT and FQDESV (reference sequence). V lost 5 bases, J lost 4 bases, and 17 bases lay in between. This CDR3 is built from 15 residues.

The CDR3 spells CAWSVQGLADNQPQHF. DNA for the CDR3: TGTGCCTGGAGTGTACAGGGACTTGCTGACAATCAGCCCCAGCATTTT. The V and J genes are TRBV30 and TRBJ1-5; tentative D call: TRBD1 (6 bases). Germline V gene lookup returns CDR1 GTSNPN and CDR2 SVGIG (reference sequence). V shed 0 bases and J shed 3 bases, with 15 bases lying between them. The CDR3 consists of 16 residues.

The chain couples TRBV27 to TRBJ2-2; D is unclear. The CDR3 consists of 14 residues. Trimming shortened V by 2 bases and J by 5 bases, and 9 bases separated the two germline ends. The germline V gene has CDR1 MNHEY and CDR2 SMNVEV (reference sequence). DNA of the CDR3: TGTGCCAGCAGTTTAGGTGTAAGAACCGGGGAGCTGTTTTTT. Residues: CASSLGVRTGELFF.

The gene calls are TRBV28 and TRBJ2-1; unclear D gene. Germline lookup yields CDR1 MDHEN and CDR2 SYDVKM. V was shortened by 5 bases and J by 7 bases, with 12 bases between the two germline ends. The CDR3 has 13 amino acids. CDR3 amino acids: CASSPKNSNEQFF. The CDR3 nucleotides read TGTGCCAGCAGTCCTAAGAACAGTAATGAGCAGTTCTTC.

This clone was observed a single time. As DNA, the CDR3 is TGTGCCAGCAGTCCCGCCACGGTGGAACGGCTCGAGCAGTACTTC. Its protein product is CASSPATVERLEQYF. The chain has TRBV25-1 and TRBJ2-7; no clear D gene. With 5 bases removed from V and 6 bases from J, the gap between germline ends came to 20 bases. The CDR3 is made up of 15 amino acids. The germline V gene encodes CDR1 MGHDK and CDR2 SYGVNS.

The CDR3 nucleotides read TGTGCCACCAGCAGCCGATTCGGGGCGAACACCGGGGAGCTGTTTTTT. Amino acid sequence: CATSSRFGANTGELFF. V and J are TRBV15 and TRBJ2-2, with D perhaps TRBD2 (5 bases). Trimming shortened V by 3 bases and J by 0 bases, and 11 bases separated the two germline ends. There are 16 residues in the CDR3. Germline V gene lookup returns CDR1 LNHNV and CDR2 YYDKDF (reference sequence).

The chain links TRBV18 to TRBJ1-1, with unresolved D. CDR1 and CDR2 (germline): KGHSH, LQKENI. The V and J ends lost 2 bases and 2 bases respectively, with 9 bases between them. This CDR3 is built from 14 residues. The CDR3 sequence is CASSPVSYNTEAFF. The CDR3 bases are TGTGCCAGCTCACCAGTCAGCTACAACACTGAAGCTTTCTTT.

The J gene is TRBJ2-2, the V gene TRBV11-3; maybe TRBD1 (5 bases). The CDR3 covers 13 residues. The germline V gene has CDR1 SGHNT and CDR2 YENEEA. V lost 2 bases, J lost 8 bases, and 9 bases lay in between. The CDR3 reads CASSLFGHGELFF. The CDR3 DNA is TGTGCCAGCAGCTTATTTGGACATGGGGAGCTGTTTTTT.

The rearrangement joins TRBV6-4 to TRBJ1-6, with a weak D call TRBD1 (6 bases). Germline CDR1 is MRHNA and CDR2 is SNTAGT. This CDR3 region has 14 residues. V dropped 7 bases and J dropped 4 bases, with 11 bases sitting between them. The DNA for the CDR3 is TGTGCCAGCATCCCGGACAGTTATAATTCACCCCTCCACTTT. Protein product: CASIPDSYNSPLHF.

The CDR3 here is CASGQGTGGYNEQFF. DNA for the CDR3: TGTGCCAGCGGCCAGGGGACAGGGGGATACAATGAGCAGTTCTTC. The V and J genes are TRBV6-1 and TRBJ2-1; 11 positions agree with TRBD1. The CDR3 contains 15 residues. V was pared by 8 bases and J by 4 bases, with 7 bases of the junction left unmatched. Germline V gives CDR1 MNHNS, CDR2 SASEGT.

The genes are TRBV4-3 and TRBJ1-2; no clear D. Looked up from germline, CDR1 is LGHNA and CDR2 is YSLEER. Trimming cost V 4 bases and J 0 bases, with 15 bases left between them. The CDR3 has 16 residues. DNA for the CDR3: TGCGCCAGCAGCCCTCAAGAGGCCCCTACTAACTATGGCTACACCTTC. This codes for CASSPQEAPTNYGYTF.

The rearrangement uses TRBV7-3 and TRBJ2-2; no definite D call. V gave up 5 bases and J gave up 6 bases, with 10 bases separating them. Germline V gene lookup returns CDR1 SGHTA and CDR2 FQGTGA. The CDR3 runs 13 residues. Here the CDR3 DNA reads TGTGCCAGCAGCCAAAGCACTTCCGGGGAGCTGTTTTTT. Its protein is CASSQSTSGELFF.

The rearrangement uses TRBV6-6 and TRBJ1-3; the D is unclear. The CDR3 loop spans 11 amino acids. V was cut by 7 bases and J by 7 bases, with 8 bases left in between. Germline lookup yields CDR1 MNHNY and CDR2 SVGAGI (reference sequence). The CDR3 DNA reads as TGTGCCAGCACCGGGGAGAACACCATATATTTT. Translation: CASTGENTIYF.

V is TRBV5-6 and J is TRBJ2-5; tentatively, D is TRBD1 (6 bases). This CDR3 comprises 13 residues. Germline V gene sequence: CDR1 SGHDT, CDR2 YYEEEE. Trimming took 0 bases from V and 8 from J, leaving 11 bases between them. For the CDR3, the DNA is TGTGCCAGCAGCTTGGGAGGGACACCTACCCAGTACTTC. This codes for CASSLGGTPTQYF.

This clone was recorded once. The chain joins TRBV5-1 to TRBJ2-1; TRBD2 matches 11 bases. The CDR3 spans 17 residues. CDR1 SGHRS and CDR2 YFSETQ come from the germline V gene. V gave up 0 bases and J gave up 7 bases; unmatched junction bases: 9. The CDR3 DNA follows: TGCGCCAGCAGCTTGGTGTCAGGGCTAGCGGGAGGTAATGAGCAGTTCTTC. Translation: CASSLVSGLAGGNEQFF.

The chain recombines TRBV19 with TRBJ2-2; 11 bases agree with TRBD1. Germline CDR1 is LNHDA and CDR2 is SQIVND (reference sequence). The CDR3 has 19 amino acids. With 6 bases clipped from V and 5 bases from J, the junction kept 17 bases outside the gene matches. The CDR3 nucleotides read TGTGCCAGTAGCCTAAAAGCCTACTCCGGGACAGGGGGGACCGGGGAGCTGTTTTTT. This translates into CASSLKAYSGTGGTGELFF.

The DNA of the CDR3 is TGTGCCACCAGCAGAGACGGTCTCGGGGGTTTGAACACTGAAGCTTTCTTT. Its translation: CATSRDGLGGLNTEAFF. This chain uses TRBV15 with TRBJ1-1, with D tentatively TRBD1 (5 bases). V lost 0 bases to trimming and J lost 0 bases, with 14 bases between them. Germline V gene lookup returns CDR1 LNHNV and CDR2 YYDKDF (reference sequence). This CDR3 region has 17 residues.

The rearrangement joins TRBV19 to TRBJ2-1, with 10 bases that match TRBD1. V lost 5 bases and J lost 2; bases outside the gene matches: 3. The CDR3 totals 15 residues. CDR1 LNHDA and CDR2 SQIVND come from the germline V gene (reference sequence). The CDR3: CASSQGQGPYNEQFF. CDR3 sequence (DNA): TGTGCCAGTAGTCAGGGACAGGGGCCCTACAATGAGCAGTTCTTC.

This chain joins TRBV13 and TRBJ1-2; no definite D call. This CDR3 region has 12 residues. Trimming stripped 0 bases from V and 5 bases from J, with 4 bases between. Germline CDR1 PRHDT, CDR2 FYEKMQ (reference sequence). The DNA for the CDR3 is TGTGCCAGCAGCTTAGGGGAATATGGCTACACCTTC. It yields the protein CASSLGEYGYTF. Using reference TRBV13 and TRBJ1-2 for the parts outside the CDR3, the full variable domain is AAGVIQSPRHLIKEKRETATLKCYPIPRHDTVYWYQQGPGQDPQFLISFYEKMQSDKGSIPDRFSAQQFSDYHSELNMSSLELGDSALYFCASSLGEYGYTFGSGTRLTVV.

This clone was seen a handful of times. V and J are TRBV19 and TRBJ1-5, with D perhaps matching TRBD1 (5 bases). This CDR3 region has 15 residues. V lost 3 bases and J 6 bases, leaving 15 bases between the germline ends. Looked up from germline, CDR1 is LNHDA and CDR2 is SQIVND (reference sequence). This CDR3 reads CASSMGGQGRQPQHF. DNA for the CDR3: TGTGCCAGTAGTATGGGAGGGCAGGGTCGTCAGCCCCAGCATTTT.

This clone was detected only once. The chain joins TRBV2 to TRBJ2-2; D could derive from TRBD1 or TRBD2 (7 bases each). Trimming stripped 6 bases from V and 4 bases from J, with 15 bases between. Germline CDR1 reads SNHLY; CDR2 reads FYNNEI. This CDR3 is built from 15 residues. CDR3 in DNA: TGTGCCAGCAGCCAGGGGGGGAGAAGCACCGGGGAGCTGTTTTTT. Protein product: CASSQGGRSTGELFF.

V gene TRBV9 combines with J gene TRBJ2-2, with 16 bases identical to TRBD2. CDR1 and CDR2 from the germline V gene are SGDLS and YYNGEE. The CDR3 consists of 19 residues. V lost 3 bases, J lost 7 bases, and 12 bases stayed unmatched. CDR3: CASSAPGTSGRAGGGELFF. CDR3 nucleotides: TGTGCCAGCAGCGCCCCCGGGACTAGCGGGAGGGCCGGTGGCGGGGAGCTGTTTTTT.

Remarks on this clone: An end of the junction differs from the germline gene, which may be a read error. Other DNA sequences in the same sample also yield this CDR3. The chain joins TRBV27 to TRBJ1-5, with D possibly TRBD1 on 6 matching bases. There are 14 residues in the CDR3. Germline-derived CDR1 and CDR2 are MNHEY and SMNVEV (reference sequence). The CDR3, as DNA: TGTGCCAGCAGTTTAAAGTCTTCTGGACAGCCTCAGCATTTT. It specifies CASSLKSSGQPQHF.